The sequence of this T cell receptor (beta chain) was determined in a study of cytomegalovirus exposure and HLA in healthy donors. Study in general: A subsequent analysis stated that the 120 or so validation repertoires were run on the same platform as the roughly 670 first-cohort repertoires.

Per the germline V gene, CDR1 is MNHNS and CDR2 is SASEGT. V lost 0 bases and J lost 10; bases outside the gene matches: 9. The CDR3 runs 15 residues. Of note for this clone: Antigen unknown.

Study conclusions and caveats: In a later analysis, first-cohort TCR clusters were found to tend to co-occur in the 130 or so validation repertoires. The study found most TCR sequences rare, yet found some public TCRs in many donors.

Separate from the roughly 670-subject first cohort, the approximately 120-subject validation cohort was the one that the donors belonged to. Sequenced by immunoSEQ multiplex PCR; TCRdb stores in-frame clones only, minus some. This repertoire shows 90,000 to 150,000 clones, 88% found once; its top ten account for 6% to 7%. This receptor was taken from a woman younger than 35 in good health and CMV-seropositive. J is TRBJ2-1 and V is TRBV6-1; 7 nucleotides agree with TRBD2. What was sequenced was PBMCs. In DNA form, the CDR3 reads TGTGCCAGCAGTGAAGCAACTGGACTAGTTAGGGAGCAGTTCTTC. It encodes CASSEATGLVREQFF.